These T cell receptor beta chains were read from a single sample in a study of blood T cell repertoires in COVID-19. Repertoires were generated with immunoSEQ multiplex PCR, while TCRdb's copy carries only in-frame clones and drops some. This table holds some 70,000 clones, around 81% found once. The source material was peripheral blood. These receptors originate from a woman aged 55 to 70 with acute or convalescent COVID-19. The CDR3 runs from the conserved cysteine through the conserved F or W. The order of the fields is V gene, J gene, clone size, D gene, CDR3 protein, CDR3 DNA. A D gene is named only where the DNA matches it firmly. The size field is filled for only some rows; it gives once, few, many or a size class.

TRBV6-5	TRBJ2-7	.	.	CASSYSASGVYEQYF	TGTGCCAGCAGTTACTCCGCCTCCGGGGTCTACGAGCAGTACTTC
TRBV24-1	TRBJ1-2	.	TRBD1	CATSDGGQGGYGYTF	TGTGCCACCAGTGATGGAGGACAGGGAGGCTATGGCTACACCTTC
TRBV5-6	TRBJ1-2	.	TRBD1	CASSLPGQGSDYTF	TGTGCCAGCAGCTTGCCGGGACAGGGGAGCGACTACACCTTC
TRBV15	TRBJ1-3	.	.	CATSRDLGGNTIYF	TGTGCCACCAGCAGAGATCTCGGGGGAAACACCATATATTTT
TRBV10-3	TRBJ2-1	.	.	CAISESLGLNNEQFF	TGTGCCATCAGTGAGTCATTAGGACTTAACAATGAGCAGTTCTTC
TRBV6-5	TRBJ2-2	.	.	CASSYPSGSGTGELFF	TGTGCCAGCAGTTACCCCTCGGGTTCGGGCACCGGGGAGCTGTTTTTT
TRBV7-9	TRBJ1-1	many	.	CASSLAQGSTEAFF	TGTGCCAGCAGCTTAGCGCAGGGAAGCACTGAAGCTTTCTTT
TRBV29-1	TRBJ1-2	few	TRBD1	CSVSDRGNGYTF	TGCAGCGTATCAGACAGGGGGAATGGCTACACCTTC
TRBV19	TRBJ2-7	.	TRBD2	CASSQALAVHYEQYF	TGTGCCAGTAGTCAAGCACTAGCGGTACACTACGAGCAGTACTTC
TRBV6-6	TRBJ1-5	.	TRBD1	CASSHLPGQGPNQPQHF	TGTGCCAGCAGTCACCTCCCGGGACAGGGACCAAATCAGCCCCAGCATTTT
TRBV29-1	TRBJ1-4	.	.	CSVVGDEKLFF	TGCAGCGTTGTAGGGGATGAAAAACTGTTTTTT
TRBV5-1	TRBJ2-2	.	.	CASSLASGRNTGELFF	TGCGCCAGCAGCTTGGCCTCCGGGAGGAACACCGGGGAGCTGTTTTTT
TRBV6-2/TRBV6-3	TRBJ1-1	.	.	CASSRTENTEAFF	TGTGCCAGCAGTCGGACAGAGAACACTGAAGCTTTCTTT
TRBV5-4	TRBJ1-1	.	TRBD1	CASSPNLDRGGAFF	TGTGCCAGCAGCCCGAACCTGGACAGGGGCGGCGCTTTCTTT
TRBV29-1	TRBJ2-3	few	.	CSVGVATDTQYF	TGCAGCGTTGGGGTAGCTACAGATACGCAGTATTTT
TRBV6-5	TRBJ1-5	.	.	CASSLGEVQPQHF	TGTGCCAGCAGCCTAGGGGAAGTTCAGCCCCAGCATTTT
TRBV7-3	TRBJ1-1	few	.	CASSLLLYTEAFF	TGTGCCAGCAGCTTACTACTTTACACTGAAGCTTTCTTT
TRBV11-3	TRBJ2-5	.	TRBD2	CASSLGVASGEETQYF	TGTGCCAGCAGCTTGGGGGTCGCTAGCGGGGAAGAGACCCAGTACTTC
TRBV30	TRBJ2-2	few	.	CAWRGQINTGELFF	TGTGCCTGGAGAGGACAGATTAACACCGGGGAGCTGTTTTTT
TRBV11-3	TRBJ2-2	.	TRBD2	CASSPGGGEDTGELFF	TGTGCCAGCAGCCCGGGAGGGGGGGAAGACACCGGGGAGCTGTTTTTT
TRBV10-2	TRBJ1-5	.	TRBD1	CASSTGVRNQPQHF	TGCGCCAGCTCAACAGGGGTTCGGAATCAGCCCCAGCATTTT
TRBV10-3	TRBJ1-4	.	.	CAITSGANEKLFF	TGTGCCATCACTTCCGGGGCTAATGAAAAACTGTTTTTT
TRBV19	TRBJ2-2	.	TRBD1	CASSGQGPGELFF	TGTGCCAGTAGTGGACAGGGACCCGGGGAGCTGTTTTTT
TRBV12-3/TRBV12-4	TRBJ1-2	.	.	CASSGTGNYGYTF	TGTGCCAGCAGTGGCACAGGCAACTATGGCTACACCTTC
TRBV3-1/TRBV3-2	TRBJ1-2	.	.	CASSQPQGNYGYTF	TGTGCCAGCAGCCAACCTCAGGGGAACTATGGCTACACCTTC
TRBV30	TRBJ2-3	.	.	CAWSVRAGTDTQYF	TGTGCCTGGAGTGTAAGGGCGGGGACAGATACGCAGTATTTT
TRBV3-1/TRBV3-2	TRBJ2-1	.	TRBD2	CASSQGQVGLAGIYEQFF	TGTGCCAGCAGCCAAGGACAGGTCGGACTAGCGGGGATCTATGAGCAGTTCTTC
TRBV9	TRBJ1-5	.	.	CASSVGPNQPQHF	TGTGCCAGCAGCGTAGGTCCGAATCAGCCCCAGCATTTT
TRBV5-4	TRBJ1-4	.	TRBD1	CASSLGQGDYEKLFF	TGTGCCAGCAGCTTGGGGCAGGGGGATTATGAAAAACTGTTTTTT
TRBV10-3	TRBJ1-1	.	.	CAISPQSTEAFF	TGTGCCATCAGTCCCCAGTCTACTGAAGCTTTCTTT
TRBV29-1	TRBJ1-1	once	.	CSVKPSPSEAFF	TGCAGCGTTAAACCCTCCCCCAGTGAAGCTTTCTTT
TRBV9	TRBJ1-1	.	.	CASGREGNTEAFF	TGTGCCAGCGGACGGGAGGGGAACACTGAAGCTTTCTTT
TRBV6-2/TRBV6-3	TRBJ2-7	.	.	CASSYSHSYEQYF	TGTGCCAGCAGTTACTCCCACTCCTACGAGCAGTACTTC
TRBV14	TRBJ1-2	.	TRBD1	CASSHPIGRQGAYGYTF	TGTGCCAGCAGCCACCCGATCGGTAGACAGGGGGCATATGGCTACACCTTC
TRBV20-1	TRBJ1-4	.	TRBD1	CSASLAGTGAEKLFF	TGCAGTGCTAGTCTAGCCGGGACAGGGGCTGAAAAACTGTTTTTT
TRBV5-1	TRBJ2-7	.	.	CASSLAVGGYEQYF	TGCGCCAGCAGCTTGGCCGTAGGGGGCTACGAGCAGTACTTC
TRBV5-1	TRBJ1-2	.	.	CASSLDRDRYGYTF	TGCGCCAGCAGCTTGGACAGGGATCGGTATGGCTACACCTTC
TRBV30	TRBJ1-2	.	TRBD1	CAWRWTGGGYTF	TGTGCCTGGCGGTGGACAGGCGGTGGCTACACCTTC
TRBV6-6	TRBJ2-3	.	TRBD2	CASGGGGDTQYF	TGTGCCAGCGGCGGGGGAGGAGATACGCAGTATTTT
TRBV6-5	TRBJ2-1	.	TRBD1	CASRPGDRAQGEQFF	TGTGCCAGCAGGCCAGGGGACAGGGCTCAGGGCGAGCAGTTCTTC
TRBV5-5	TRBJ2-7	.	TRBD2	CASSIAGGYEQYF	TGTGCCAGCAGCATAGCGGGGGGCTACGAGCAGTACTTC
TRBV5-1	TRBJ1-4	.	TRBD1	CASSQGTGVREKLFF	TGCGCCAGCAGCCAAGGGACAGGGGTGAGGGAAAAACTGTTTTTT
TRBV10-3	TRBJ2-1	.	TRBD2	CAISKTSGGAIEQFF	TGTGCCATCAGTAAGACTAGCGGGGGGGCCATTGAGCAGTTCTTC
TRBV19	TRBJ1-6	.	.	CASSPGTTNSPLHF	TGTGCCAGTAGTCCCGGGACAACAAATTCACCCCTCCACTTT
TRBV5-1	TRBJ2-1	.	.	CASSLVVGSSYNEQFF	TGCGCCAGCAGCTTGGTGGTGGGGAGCTCCTACAATGAGCAGTTCTTC
TRBV12-3/TRBV12-4	TRBJ1-2	.	.	CASSFIGDGGYTF	TGTGCCAGCAGTTTCATCGGGGATGGCGGCTACACCTTC